Listed below are T cell receptor beta chains from one sample, sequenced in a study of identical twins. In TCRdb, the 5' RACE reads were re-called with MiXCR into one record per CDR3 protein. The repertoire consists of some 560,000 distinct CDR3 sequences, with 7.5% to 10% occurring once and the leading ten covering around 3%. These data also featured in a second study, about yellow fever vaccine responses in identical twins.

Sequences were obtained from PBMCs. The receptors here all came from a woman aged 18-35 years in good health. Both conserved end residues are part of each CDR3. A D gene is named only where the DNA matches it firmly. Only part of the rows carry a size: once, few, many, or a class if the clone is expanded.

size	V	D	J	CDR3	DNA
few	TRBV5-6	TRBD1	TRBJ1-1	CASSQDRDNMNTEAFF	TGTGCCAGCAGCCAGGACAGGGACAACATGAACACTGAAGCTTTCTTT
few	TRBV3-1	.	TRBJ2-2	CASSLSDSNTGELFF	TGTGCCAGCAGCCTCTCGGACTCCAACACCGGGGAGCTGTTTTTT
.	TRBV7-2	.	TRBJ2-1	CASSLLSVLNEQFF	TGTGCCAGCAGCTTATTATCGGTTCTCAATGAGCAGTTCTTC
.	TRBV6-5	TRBD1	TRBJ2-5	CATHTGAQETQYF	TGTGCCACCCACACAGGGGCACAAGAGACCCAGTACTTC
many	TRBV20-1	.	TRBJ2-3	CSANPPDSSTDTQYF	TGCAGTGCTAACCCCCCGGACAGTAGCACAGATACGCAGTATTTT
many	TRBV12-3/TRBV12-4	.	TRBJ1-2	CASLQGNGYTF	TGTGCCAGCCTTCAGGGGAATGGCTACACCTTC
many	TRBV7-2	.	TRBJ2-1	CASSFMREVNEQFF	TGTGCCAGCAGCTTCATGCGGGAAGTCAATGAGCAGTTCTTC
few	TRBV5-1	.	TRBJ2-7	CASSLLTYPYEQYF	TGCGCCAGCAGCTTGTTGACATACCCCTACGAGCAGTACTTC
.	TRBV12-3/TRBV12-4	TRBD1	TRBJ2-3	CASSWGQGRGADTQYF	TGTGCCAGCAGTTGGGGACAGGGAAGGGGGGCAGATACGCAGTATTTT
.	TRBV7-9	TRBD1	TRBJ2-1	CASSRSTGALYNEQFF	TGTGCCAGCAGCCGCAGTACAGGGGCGCTCTACAATGAGCAGTTCTTC
.	TRBV12-5	.	TRBJ2-1	CASGSGPEVHEQFF	TGTGCTAGTGGTTCCGGACCGGAGGTCCATGAGCAGTTCTTC
.	TRBV28	.	TRBJ2-1	CASTLGGRAGYNEQFF	TGTGCCAGCACCTTAGGGGGGAGGGCTGGCTACAATGAGCAGTTCTTC
.	TRBV29-1	.	TRBJ1-1	CSVESPRGLNTEAFF	TGCAGCGTTGAATCCCCAAGAGGGCTGAACACTGAAGCTTTCTTT
few	TRBV4-2	TRBD2	TRBJ2-2	CASSPQELAATGELFF	TGTGCCAGCAGCCCTCAAGAACTAGCGGCCACCGGGGAGCTGTTTTTT
many	TRBV27	.	TRBJ2-7	CASSSLKYWGEQYF	TGTGCCAGCAGTTCCCTAAAGTACTGGGGCGAGCAGTACTTC
few	TRBV7-2	.	TRBJ2-3	CASSRGGTTDTQYF	TGTGCCAGCAGCCGAGGGGGTACCACAGATACGCAGTATTTT
.	TRBV12-3/TRBV12-4	.	TRBJ2-5	CASTSTGKTQYF	TGTGCCAGCACCTCTACGGGGAAGACCCAGTACTTC
once	TRBV4-3	.	TRBJ2-2	CDSGWGTGELFF	TGCGACAGCGGATGGGGCACCGGGGAGCTGTTTTTT
many	TRBV7-2	TRBD2	TRBJ2-3	CASNPSGTSTDTQYF	TGTGCCAGCAACCCTAGCGGGACTAGCACAGATACGCAGTATTTT
.	TRBV5-1	TRBD2	TRBJ2-3	CASSRGDSTDTQYF	TGCGCCAGCAGCCGGGGGGACTCCACAGATACGCAGTATTTT
.	TRBV30	.	TRBJ1-1	CAWSVADLNTEAFF	TGTGCCTGGAGTGTGGCGGACCTGAACACTGAAGCTTTCTTT
few	TRBV5-5	.	TRBJ2-5	CASRLSAQETQYF	TGTGCCAGCAGACTGTCAGCGCAAGAGACCCAGTACTTC
.	TRBV5-1	TRBD2	TRBJ2-3	CASSFTLAGVPDTQYF	TGCGCCAGCAGCTTTACACTAGCGGGGGTGCCAGATACGCAGTATTTT
.	TRBV11-1	.	TRBJ2-1	CASSLATPRQESYNEQFF	TGTGCCAGCAGCTTAGCGACCCCGAGACAGGAATCCTACAATGAGCAGTTCTTC
few	TRBV20-1	TRBD1	TRBJ2-7	CSARTGTVYEQYF	TGCAGTGCTAGGACGGGGACAGTCTACGAGCAGTACTTC
.	TRBV2	TRBD1	TRBJ2-5	CASSDTGTGFRETQYF	TGTGCCAGCAGTGATACCGGGACAGGGTTTCGTGAGACCCAGTACTTC
.	TRBV7-2	.	TRBJ2-1	CASSLDPISTEQFF	TGTGCCAGCAGCTTAGACCCGATATCTACTGAGCAGTTCTTC
few	TRBV20-1	.	TRBJ2-7	CSARTGSSPYEQYF	TGCAGTGCTAGGACAGGATCTAGCCCCTACGAGCAGTACTTC
.	TRBV7-6	.	TRBJ1-1	CASSFPQGVKNTEAFF	TGTGCCAGCAGCTTTCCCCAAGGGGTAAAGAACACTGAAGCTTTCTTT
.	TRBV4-2	TRBD2	TRBJ2-4	CASSQGGGGGPAVQYF	TGTGCCAGCAGCCAAGGCGGTGGCGGGGGGCCCGCAGTTCAGTACTTC
few	TRBV27	TRBD1	TRBJ2-7	CASSPTDREEQYF	TGTGCCAGCAGTCCTACGGACAGGGAAGAGCAGTACTTC
few	TRBV4-2	TRBD2	TRBJ2-3	CASSQTGLADTDTQYF	TGTGCCAGCAGCCAAACCGGACTAGCGGACACAGATACGCAGTATTTT
few	TRBV20-1	TRBD1	TRBJ2-7	CSTRDILRGQGGYEQYF	TGCAGTACTAGGGACATACTCCGGGGACAGGGGGGCTACGAGCAGTACTTC
many	TRBV20-1	TRBD2	TRBJ2-7	CSARLAGVYEQYF	TGCAGTGCTAGACTGGCGGGAGTCTACGAGCAGTACTTC
few	TRBV4-3	TRBD1	TRBJ2-7	CASSHRTGGSYEQYF	TGCGCCAGCAGCCACCGGACAGGGGGCTCCTACGAGCAGTACTTC
many	TRBV12-3/TRBV12-4	.	TRBJ1-5	CASSFPRENQPQHF	TGTGCCAGCAGTTTCCCCAGGGAAAATCAGCCCCAGCATTTT
.	TRBV6-1	.	TRBJ2-1	CASSMAISSYNEQFF	TGTGCCAGCAGTATGGCCATTAGCTCCTACAATGAGCAGTTCTTC
few	TRBV20-1	.	TRBJ1-4	CSARLGGRQSNEKLFF	TGCAGTGCTAGACTGGGGGGTCGGCAGAGTAATGAAAAACTGTTTTTT
few	TRBV4-1	TRBD1	TRBJ2-7	CASSPRGTGGTYEQYF	TGCGCCAGCAGCCCAAGGGGGACAGGGGGCACCTACGAGCAGTACTTC
few	TRBV20-1	TRBD1	TRBJ2-5	CSARVLGTGTETQYF	TGCAGTGCTAGAGTTCTCGGGACAGGGACAGAGACCCAGTACTTC
.	TRBV9	TRBD1	TRBJ1-3	CASSIGDSLSGNTIYF	TGTGCCAGCAGCATAGGGGACAGCCTCTCTGGAAACACCATATATTTT
.	TRBV4-3	.	TRBJ2-3	CASSQDARGDTQYF	TGCGCCAGCAGCCAAGATGCACGCGGAGATACGCAGTATTTT
few	TRBV18	.	TRBJ2-7	CASSPLGGLRLEQYF	TGTGCCAGCTCACCACTTGGGGGCTTGAGGCTCGAGCAGTACTTC
few	TRBV12-3/TRBV12-4	.	TRBJ2-4	CASRVGQENIQYF	TGTGCCAGCAGGGTGGGGCAGGAAAACATTCAGTACTTC
few	TRBV27	TRBD1	TRBJ2-2	CASSSRGTGSHTGELFF	TGTGCCAGCAGTTCCCGGGGGACAGGGTCGCACACCGGGGAGCTGTTTTTT
.	TRBV28	.	TRBJ2-5	CASSRAGIQETRYF	TGTGCCAGCAGTCGGGCCGGGATCCAAGAGACCCGGTACTTC
few	TRBV27	TRBD1	TRBJ2-7	CASSLQQGAEQYF	TGTGCCAGCAGTTTACAACAGGGGGCCGAGCAGTACTTC
many	TRBV20-1	.	TRBJ1-2	CSASVAEYYGYTF	TGCAGTGCTAGTGTAGCAGAGTACTATGGCTACACCTTC
.	TRBV7-2	TRBD2	TRBJ2-2	CASSPDSGRARNGELFF	TGTGCCAGCAGCCCAGATAGCGGGAGGGCTAGGAACGGGGAGCTGTTTTTT
once	TRBV20-1	TRBD2	TRBJ2-2	CSARDPVGGAGSGRELFF	TGCAGTGCTAGAGATCCGGTCGGGGGGGCAGGTTCAGGCCGGGAGCTGTTTTTT
few	TRBV6-2/TRBV6-3	.	TRBJ2-5	CASSQGRNQETQYF	TGTGCCAGCAGTCAAGGCCGGAACCAAGAGACCCAGTACTTC
few	TRBV6-5	TRBD1	TRBJ2-7	CASSYSGTGDEQYF	TGTGCCAGCAGTTACTCTGGGACAGGGGACGAGCAGTACTTC
once	TRBV12-3/TRBV12-4	.	TRBJ2-3	CASSFFSGGVVRTDTQYF	TGTGCCAGCAGTTTTTTTAGTGGCGGGGTGGTTAGGACAGATACGCAGTATTTT
.	TRBV6-4	.	TRBJ2-1	CASRGQLYNEQFF	TGTGCCAGCAGAGGACAGCTTTACAATGAGCAGTTCTTC